The entry that follows covers one T cell receptor beta chain sequence. What it binds is unknown. This sample is drawn from a study of graft-versus-host responses after intestinal transplantation. Germline CDR1 and CDR2: LGHNA and YSLEER. This CDR3 comprises 13 residues. V was clipped by 3 bases and J by 3 bases, with 9 bases between them. TCRdb keeps only in-frame clones here, not all; method: immunoSEQ multiplex PCR. Among just over 85,000 clones listed, roughly 90% were seen once. Here the sequenced sample was unstimulated CD8+ T cells sorted from spleen or lymph node cells, taken before transplant. The receptor's source is a human donor who was the organ donor for an intestinal transplant. V gene TRBV4-3 combines with J gene TRBJ2-7; D is possibly TRBD1 (6 bases). The CDR3 spells CASSQDSYYEQYF. The CDR3 nucleotides read TGCGCCAGCAGCCAGGACAGCTACTACGAGCAGTACTTC.